These 30 T cell receptor beta chains came from one sample sequenced in a study of T cells in Graves' hyperthyroidism and ophthalmopathy. Researchers took RNA transcripts and amplified the TCR beta CDR3 regions from them. An initial round of RT-PCR targeting the TCR CDR3 relied on the HTBI primer set. Each CDR3 protein is one row after TCRdb ran MiXCR on the multiplex PCR reads. The sample has 400,000 to 550,000 distinct CDR3 sequences; over 13% are singletons. The sequenced sample consisted of blood. These receptors came from a woman younger than 30 with Graves' hyperthyroidism.

This clonotype was observed a few times. The chain joins TRBV20-1 to TRBJ2-7, with 10 bases lining up with TRBD2. The trim removed 0 bases at V and 5 bases at J, leaving 7 bases unmatched. The CDR3 covers 15 residues. Germline V gene data show CDR1 as DFQATT and CDR2 as SNEGSKA (reference sequence). The CDR3 bases are TGCAGTGCTAGAGACCCTAGCGGGAGCTCAGACGAGCAGTACTTC. Encoded protein: CSARDPSGSSDEQYF.

This clonotype was recorded many times. The genes are TRBV2 and TRBJ1-3, with D possibly being TRBD1 (5 bases). The CDR3 length is 14 residues. Germline V gives CDR1 SNHLY, CDR2 FYNNEI. V lost 7 bases, J lost 2 bases, and 12 bases lay in between. For the CDR3, the DNA is TGTGCCAGCAAGTTCGGACATCCTGGAAACACCATATATTTT. Translated: CASKFGHPGNTIYF.

About this clonotype itself: A much larger clone lies one base from this, so it may be a read error. J is TRBJ2-2 and V is TRBV18; weak D call: TRBD2 (5 bases). Germline loops: CDR1 KGHSH, CDR2 LQKENI. This CDR3 has 16 residues. The CDR3 spells CASSQSEAANTGKLFF. The DNA of the CDR3 is TGTGCCAGCTCACAGAGCGAGGCCGCGAACACCGGGAAGCTGTTTTTT.

The chain has TRBV10-2 and TRBJ1-4, with no clear D. CDR1 WSHSY and CDR2 SAAADI come from the germline V gene. Trimming left V 6 bases short and J 7 bases short, with 18 bases between. The length of the CDR3 is 15 residues. CDR3 amino acids: CASRAGDQRGEKLFF. In nucleotides, the CDR3 is TGCGCCAGCAGGGCCGGAGACCAACGGGGTGAAAAACTGTTTTTT.

The chain uses TRBV7-3 and TRBJ2-7; TRBD2 matches 8 bases. With 2 bases clipped from V and 4 bases from J, the junction kept 10 bases outside the gene matches. Germline CDR1 reads SGHTA; CDR2 reads FQGTGA. The length of the CDR3 is 16 residues. The CDR3 loop is CASSLGGAAGVYEQYF. The CDR3 nucleotides read TGTGCCAGCAGCTTAGGGGGGGCAGCGGGAGTGTACGAGCAGTACTTC.

As regards this clonotype: A read error may explain this, as a much larger clone is one base away. Without the conserved terminal phenylalanine or tryptophan, this CDR3 likely stems from a read error. V usage is TRBV30 and J usage is TRBJ1-1; D might be TRBD1 (6 bases). Germline assignment: CDR1 GTSNPN and CDR2 SVGIG (reference sequence). V was shortened by 4 bases and J by 0 bases, with 15 bases between the two germline ends. CDR3 length: 15 amino acids. CDR3 sequence (DNA): TGTGCCTGGATAGGACAGATGGGGATGAACACTGAAGCTTTCCTT. Amino acids: CAWIGQMGMNTEAFL.

This clonotype was counted between two and nine times. The genes are TRBV9 and TRBJ2-7, with 9 bases fitting TRBD2. CDR1 SGDLS and CDR2 YYNGEE come from the germline V gene. The V segment lost 3 bases and the J segment 3 bases; nucleotides outside the gene matches: 7. This CDR3 is 15 amino acids long. The CDR3 DNA is TGTGCCAGCAGCGCTCAAGCGGGAGGCGGCTACGAGCAGTACTTC. This gives the protein CASSAQAGGGYEQYF.

V gene TRBV6-1 combines with J gene TRBJ1-5; D may be TRBD1 (6 bases). V lost 4 bases and J lost 7, with 17 bases in between. Germline CDR1 is MNHNS and CDR2 is SASEGT. CDR3 size: 15 residues. This chain's CDR3 is CASSGGEGGRQPQHF. The CDR3 nucleotides are TGTGCCAGCAGTGGTGGGGAAGGGGGTCGGCAGCCCCAGCATTTT.

In this sample, this clonotype turned up many times. The gene calls are TRBV4-2 and TRBJ1-2; 8 bases map to TRBD1. The CDR3 extends over 16 amino acids. The V segment lost 2 bases and the J segment 2 bases; nucleotides outside the gene matches: 7. In germline, CDR1 is LGHNA, CDR2 YNFKEQ. CDR3 region: CASSQNPWTGNYGYTF. The CDR3 bases are TGTGCCAGCAGCCAAAATCCATGGACAGGGAACTATGGCTACACCTTC.

This clonotype was observed at least ten times. The chain joins TRBV12-3 or TRBV12-4 to TRBJ1-5, with no clear D. The CDR3 covers 13 residues. V dropped 6 bases and J dropped 4 bases, with 10 bases sitting between them. In nucleotides, the CDR3 is TGTGCCAGCAGCTCTCGGGGAAATCAGCCCCAGCATTTT. This sequence encodes CASSSRGNQPQHF.

Only a few counts were recorded for this clonotype. The CDR3 here is CASSLVNRTYGYEQYV. The CDR3 DNA reads TGTGCCAGCAGCTTAGTAAATAGGACGTACGGGTACGAGCAGTACGTC. The V and J genes are TRBV7-9 and TRBJ2-7; D remains unclear. Trimming removed 1 base from V and 4 bases from J, with 17 bases in between. The V gene's germline CDR1 is SEHNR and CDR2 FQNEAQ (reference sequence). The CDR3 length is 16 residues.

On this clonotype itself: A much larger clone lies one base from this, so it may be a read error. The chain couples TRBV19 to TRBJ1-5, with TRBD1 identical over 11 bases. The CDR3 has 13 amino acids. V shed 9 bases, J shed 5 bases, and the junction held 3 bases outside the gene matches. Per the germline V gene, CDR1 is LNHDA and CDR2 is SQIVND (reference sequence). CDR3 loop: CASQGQGDQPQHF. The CDR3 nucleotides are TGTGCCAGCCAGGGACAGGGGGATCAGCCCCAGCATTTT. Drawing the rest from reference TRBV19 and TRBJ1-5, the complete variable domain is DGGITQSPKYLFRKEGQNVTLSCEQNLNHDAMYWYRQDPGQGLRLIYYSQIVNDFQKGDIAEGYSVSREKKESFPLTVTSAQKNPTAFYLCASQGQGDQPQHFGDGTRLSIL.

This clonotype was recorded many times. The chain's CDR3 is CSARVSYEQYF. Here the CDR3 DNA reads TGCAGTGCTAGAGTCTCCTACGAGCAGTACTTC. This chain uses TRBV20-1 with TRBJ2-7; D is unresolved. CDR3 size: 11 residues. The germline V gene has CDR1 DFQATT and CDR2 SNEGSKA (reference sequence). V was trimmed by 1 base and J by 0 bases, leaving 1 base between them.

This clonotype was counted many times. The chain is built from TRBV20-1 and TRBJ2-7, with unresolved D. V lost 0 bases to trimming and J lost 6 bases, with 15 bases between them. This CDR3 comprises 14 residues. Looked up from germline, CDR1 is DFQATT and CDR2 is SNEGSKA (reference sequence). In nucleotides, the CDR3 is TGCAGTGCTAGAGATTGGCAGGCCGTCGGCGAGCAGTACTTC. The encoded protein is CSARDWQAVGEQYF.

This clonotype was counted ten times or more. Being one base from a much bigger clone, this may be a read error. V is TRBV2 and J is TRBJ1-2, with D perhaps matching TRBD1 (6 bases). Per germline, CDR1 SNHLY and CDR2 FYNNEI. The CDR3 consists of 17 residues. Here the CDR3 DNA reads TGTGCCAGCAGCCCTAGACAGGTTCTGTCGGCTAACTATGGCTACGCCTTC. Its translation: CASSPRQVLSANYGYAF.

This clonotype was found many times. This chain links TRBV24-1 with TRBJ2-3; D call uncertain. V gave up 3 bases and J gave up 3 bases, with 9 bases separating them. CDR3 length equals 14 residues. CDR1 is KGHDR and CDR2 is SFDVKD in the germline V gene. The CDR3 sequence is CATSDPAGTDTQYF. CDR3 in DNA: TGTGCCACCAGTGATCCTGCTGGTACAGATACGCAGTATTTT.

This clonotype has at least ten counts. The V and J genes are TRBV13 and TRBJ2-1; the D gene is possibly TRBD1 (5 bases). Germline assignment: CDR1 PRHDT and CDR2 FYEKMQ (reference sequence). CDR3 length equals 14 residues. Trimming took 4 bases from V and 4 from J, leaving 11 bases between them. In nucleotides, the CDR3 is TGTGCCAGCAGCTCAAGGACATTTTACAATGAGCAGTTCTTC. Residues: CASSSRTFYNEQFF.

This clonotype was counted ten times or more. This chain connects TRBV10-1 to TRBJ1-6; D gene unclear. Between the trimmed V and J ends, which lost 2 bases and 10 bases, there was a span of 9 bases. This CDR3 has 13 residues. Germline CDR1 and CDR2: WNHNN and SYGVQD (reference sequence). The CDR3 sequence: CASSEARKSPLHF. In nucleotides, the CDR3 is TGCGCCAGCAGTGAGGCAAGGAAATCACCCCTCCACTTT.

The CDR3 here is CSAGLAGANEQYV. Written as DNA, the CDR3 is TGCAGTGCCGGACTAGCGGGAGCAAACGAGCAGTACGTC. The chain carries TRBV20-1 and TRBJ2-7; 13 bases are a match to TRBD2. Germline V lookup: CDR1 DFQATT, CDR2 SNEGSKA (reference sequence). The CDR3 is 13 residues long. Trimming removed 6 bases from V and 5 bases from J; junction bases left unmatched: 4.

The table lists this clonotype with many counts. V is TRBV29-1 and J is TRBJ1-5, with unresolved D. The germline gives CDR1 SQVTM, CDR2 ANQGSEA. The CDR3 loop spans 13 amino acids. The ends were cut back, 4 bases at V and 2 bases at J, with 9 bases in the middle. CDR3 coding DNA: TGCAGCGTTGTATTTGGGGGCAATCAGCCCCAGCATTTT. Protein sequence: CSVVFGGNQPQHF. The full variable domain, rest sourced from reference TRBV29-1 and TRBJ1-5, is SAVISQKPSRDICQRGTSLTIQCQVDSQVTMMFWYRQQPGQSLTLIATANQGSEATYESGFVIDKFPISRPNLTFSTLTVSNMSPEDSSIYLCSVVFGGNQPQHFGDGTRLSIL.

This clonotype was recorded at least ten times. V is TRBV10-3 and J is TRBJ1-1; no reliable D call. Germline CDR1 reads ENHRY; CDR2 reads SYGVKD. This CDR3 has 13 residues. Trimming pared 7 bases from V and 2 bases from J, leaving 11 bases between. CDR3 DNA: TGTGCCATCAAGGAGGGATTCAACACTGAAGCTTTCTTT. Translating gives CAIKEGFNTEAFF.

This clonotype appeared a few times. The chain joins TRBV5-6 to TRBJ2-1; D gene ambiguous. Germline-derived CDR1 and CDR2 are SGHDT and YYEEEE. V was trimmed by 2 bases and J by 6 bases, leaving 12 bases between them. There are 14 residues in the CDR3. CDR3 in DNA: TGTGCCAGCAGCTTCTTTAACGAATTCAATGAGCAGTTCTTC. Encoded protein: CASSFFNEFNEQFF.

This clonotype was counted at least ten times. The chain links TRBV3-1 to TRBJ1-2; 8 bases align to TRBD1. V dropped 8 bases and J dropped 4; count of bases not matched to a gene: 3. Germline lookup yields CDR1 LGHDT and CDR2 YNNKEL (reference sequence). This CDR3 spans 12 amino acids. The CDR3 sequence: CASGDRLYGYTF. CDR3 bases: TGTGCCAGCGGGGACAGGCTCTATGGCTACACCTTC.

About this clonotype: A much larger clone is a single base away; this may be a read error. The chain carries TRBV12-3 or TRBV12-4 and TRBJ2-1, with 10 bases aligning to TRBD1. The CDR3 is 15 amino acids. CDR3 protein: CVSSWAGTGDNEQFF. CDR3 sequence (DNA): TGTGTCAGCAGTTGGGCCGGGACAGGGGACAATGAGCAGTTCTTC.

This clonotype has just a few counts. This may be a read error, as it is one base from a much larger clone. V gene TRBV2 combines with J gene TRBJ2-7; 12 bases align to TRBD2. Germline CDR1 SNHLY, CDR2 FYNNEI. CDR3 length equals 14 residues. The CDR3 loop reads CVSRTSGTSYEQYV. The DNA for the CDR3 is TGTGTCAGCAGGACTAGCGGGACGTCCTACGAGCAGTACGTC.

This clonotype was counted ten times or more. The genes are TRBV19 and TRBJ2-6, with D maybe TRBD1 (5 bases). Trimming removed 7 bases from V and 0 bases from J, with 16 bases in between. The CDR3 loop spans 17 amino acids. Germline V gives CDR1 LNHDA, CDR2 SQIVND (reference sequence). The CDR3 DNA is TGTGCCAGTAACCTGCGACAGTTTGGCTCTGGGGCCAACGTCCTGACTTTC. Translation: CASNLRQFGSGANVLTF.

This chain joins TRBV2 and TRBJ1-5; no clear D. Trimming stripped 4 bases from V and 4 bases from J, with 11 bases between. The germline CDR1 and CDR2 sequences are SNHLY and FYNNEI. The CDR3 covers 14 residues. The CDR3 nucleotides are TGTGCCAGCAGTGTGACATACATAAATCAGCCCCAGCATTTT. Amino acids: CASSVTYINQPQHF.

This clonotype was counted many times. The gene calls are TRBV28 and TRBJ2-3; 7 bases fit TRBD2. V shed 3 bases and J 2 bases; nucleotides not matched to a gene: 8. CDR3 length: 16 residues. Germline CDR1 MDHEN, CDR2 SYDVKM. The chain's CDR3 is CASSFLSGGVTDTQYF. The CDR3 DNA reads as TGTGCCAGCAGTTTTCTGTCGGGGGGAGTCACAGATACGCAGTATTTT.

V and J are TRBV2 and TRBJ1-4; D not resolved. The CDR3 covers 14 residues. Per the germline V gene, CDR1 is SNHLY and CDR2 is FYNNEI. Trimming stripped 4 bases from V and 5 bases from J, with 11 bases between. As DNA, the CDR3 is TGTGCCAGCAGTGTGTACAGTGGGAATGAAAAACTGTTTTTT. This gives the protein CASSVYSGNEKLFF.

This clonotype came up many times. The rearrangement links TRBV11-2 to TRBJ2-3; 8 bases match TRBD2. The CDR3 consists of 13 residues. Germline V CDR1 and CDR2: SGHAT, FQNNGV. With 5 bases clipped from V and 13 bases from J, the junction kept 11 bases outside the gene matches. CDR3 nucleotides: TGTGCCAGCAGCACCGCCGGGGGGGGACTAAAGTATTTT. It specifies CASSTAGGGLKYF.